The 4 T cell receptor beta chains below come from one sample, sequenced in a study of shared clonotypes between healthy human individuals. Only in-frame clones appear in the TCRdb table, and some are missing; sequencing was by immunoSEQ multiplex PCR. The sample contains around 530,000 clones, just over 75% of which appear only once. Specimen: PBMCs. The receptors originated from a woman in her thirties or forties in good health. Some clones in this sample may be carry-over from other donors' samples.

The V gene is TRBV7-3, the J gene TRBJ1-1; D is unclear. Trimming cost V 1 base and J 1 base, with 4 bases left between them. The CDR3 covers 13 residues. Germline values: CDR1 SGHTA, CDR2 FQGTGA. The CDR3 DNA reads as TGTGCCAGCAGCTTAATTACGAACACTGAAGCTTTCTTT. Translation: CASSLITNTEAFF.

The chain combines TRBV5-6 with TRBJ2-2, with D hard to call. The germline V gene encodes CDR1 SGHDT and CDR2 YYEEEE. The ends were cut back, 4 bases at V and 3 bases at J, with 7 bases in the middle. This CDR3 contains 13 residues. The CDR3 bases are TGTGCCAGCAGCAAGCAATACACCGGGGAGCTGTTTTTT. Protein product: CASSKQYTGELFF. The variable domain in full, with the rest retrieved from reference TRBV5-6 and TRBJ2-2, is DAGVTQSPTHLIKTRGQQVTLRCSPKSGHDTVSWYQQALGQGPQFIFQYYEEEERQRGNFPDRFSGHQFPNYSSELNVNALLLGDSALYLCASSKQYTGELFFGEGSRLTVL.

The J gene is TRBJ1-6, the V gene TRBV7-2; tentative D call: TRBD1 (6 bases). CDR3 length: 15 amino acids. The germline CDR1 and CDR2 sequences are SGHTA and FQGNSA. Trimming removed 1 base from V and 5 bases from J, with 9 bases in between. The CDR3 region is CASSLGRGNNSPLHF. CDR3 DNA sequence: TGTGCCAGCAGCTTAGGTAGGGGGAATAATTCACCCCTCCACTTT.

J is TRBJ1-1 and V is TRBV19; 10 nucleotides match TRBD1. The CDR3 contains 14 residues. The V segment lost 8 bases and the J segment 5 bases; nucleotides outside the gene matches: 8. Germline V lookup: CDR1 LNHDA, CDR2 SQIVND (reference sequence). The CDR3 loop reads CASSQTGGLTEAFF. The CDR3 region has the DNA TGTGCCAGTTCTCAGACAGGGGGCTTGACTGAAGCTTTCTTT.